The 16 T cell receptor beta chains given below trace back to one sample, sequenced in a study of cytomegalovirus exposure and HLA in healthy donors. The PCR contained 60 Vbeta and 13 Jbeta primers. Measured with immunoSEQ multiplex PCR; TCRdb has only the in-frame clones, and not every one. This table has about 43,000 clones, approximately 75% appearing once. The sample was PBMCs. Every receptor here comes from a man aged 30 to 45 in good health and CMV-seronegative.

The CDR3 is CASSLAPAEYNEQFF. In nucleotides, the CDR3 is TGTGCCAGCAGCTTAGCGCCAGCGGAGTACAATGAGCAGTTCTTC. The chain recombines TRBV7-9 with TRBJ2-1, with D possibly being TRBD2 (5 bases). The CDR3 totals 15 residues. V shed 0 bases and J shed 4 bases, with 10 bases lying between them. Germline CDR1 and CDR2: SEHNR and FQNEAQ (reference sequence).

V gene TRBV9 combines with J gene TRBJ2-3; 7 bases match TRBD1. The CDR3 runs 16 residues. V gave up 2 bases and J gave up 2 bases; unmatched junction bases: 8. The V gene's germline CDR1 is SGDLS and CDR2 YYNGEE. The DNA for the CDR3 is TGTGCCAGCAGCGTTATAGGGACAGATGCCACAGATACGCAGTATTTT. It yields the protein CASSVIGTDATDTQYF.

The chain carries TRBV10-1 and TRBJ2-3; possible D gene TRBD2, 5 bases. Germline V CDR1 and CDR2: WNHNN, SYGVQD (reference sequence). There are 15 residues in the CDR3. The germline V and J ends were trimmed by 3 bases and 5 bases, with 15 bases remaining between them. The CDR3 nucleotides read TGCGCCAGCAGTGAACGGTCCGCGGGTCGAGATACGCAGTATTTT. This gives the protein CASSERSAGRDTQYF.

By share of the sample, this clone is medium-sized (0.01 to 0.1%). This chain uses TRBV5-4 with TRBJ2-3, with 12 positions matching TRBD2. Trimming took 4 bases from V and 2 from J; bases not matched to a gene: 5. The CDR3 covers 16 residues. Germline lookup yields CDR1 SGHNT and CDR2 YYREEE (reference sequence). The CDR3 region is CASSRGLAGITDTQYF. The CDR3 region has the DNA TGTGCCAGCAGCCGCGGACTAGCGGGGATCACAGATACGCAGTATTTT.

V and J are TRBV9 and TRBJ2-5; D gene ambiguous. Germline V gene data show CDR1 as SGDLS and CDR2 as YYNGEE. V lost 3 bases and J lost 5, with 20 bases in between. The CDR3 spans 16 residues. In nucleotides, the CDR3 is TGTGCCAGCAGCGCAACCAGCAGTCGGGTCGTGGAGACCCAGTACTTC. Its protein is CASSATSSRVVETQYF.

The V and J genes are TRBV28 and TRBJ2-5; 10 bases map to TRBD2. The last part of the DNA fits TRBJ2-7 better; the J call may be wrong. This CDR3 spans 14 amino acids. Germline V lookup: CDR1 MDHEN, CDR2 SYDVKM. The chain's CDR3 is CASSLLAGVYEQYF. The CDR3 nucleotides are TGTGCCAGCAGTTTACTAGCGGGAGTTTACGAGCAGTACTTC.

The chain joins TRBV2 to TRBJ1-1, with D possibly TRBD1 on 5 matching bases. CDR3 size: 14 residues. Germline values: CDR1 SNHLY, CDR2 FYNNEI. The germline V and J ends were trimmed by 4 bases and 1 base, with 10 bases remaining between them. The CDR3 protein is CASSVLQANTEAFF. The CDR3 region has the DNA TGTGCCAGCAGTGTCTTACAGGCGAACACTGAAGCTTTCTTT.

The chain links TRBV7-8 to TRBJ1-1, with TRBD1 identical over 8 bases. Trimming at V came to 5 bases and at J to 4 bases, leaving 3 bases not matched to a gene. Germline CDR1 SGHVS, CDR2 FQNEAQ. This CDR3 spans 13 amino acids. In DNA form, the CDR3 reads TGTGCCAGCAGCGGTACAGGGGGCACTGAAGCTTTCTTT. It yields the protein CASSGTGGTEAFF.

The CDR3 region is CASSQRDSPNEKLFF. In nucleotides, the CDR3 is TGTGCCAGCAGCCAAAGGGACAGCCCTAATGAAAAACTGTTTTTT. This chain links TRBV28 with TRBJ1-4; 7 nucleotides align to TRBD1. Trimming at V came to 6 bases and at J to 3 bases, leaving 7 bases not matched to a gene. Looked up from germline, CDR1 is MDHEN and CDR2 is SYDVKM. The CDR3 is 15 residues long.

The J gene is TRBJ2-2, the V gene TRBV12-5; D is possibly TRBD1 (6 bases). Germline-derived CDR1 and CDR2 are LGHNT and FRNRAP. The length of the CDR3 is 16 residues. Trimming took off 5 bases at V and 2 bases at J, with 15 bases between the two ends. The CDR3 protein is CASGPRQALNTGELFF. The DNA of the CDR3 is TGTGCTAGTGGTCCCCGACAGGCTTTAAACACCGGGGAGCTGTTTTTT.

The V and J genes are TRBV7-2 and TRBJ1-4; 7 nucleotides match TRBD1. The length of the CDR3 is 12 residues. V shed 6 bases, J shed 13 bases, and the junction held 8 bases outside the gene matches. The V gene's germline CDR1 is SGHTA and CDR2 FQGNSA. CDR3 coding DNA: TGTGCCAGCAGATCTTCGACAGGGCCACTGTTTTTT. This translates into CASRSSTGPLFF.

The chain joins TRBV28 to TRBJ2-7; 7 bases are a match to TRBD2. The trim removed 3 bases at V and 3 bases at J, leaving 8 bases unmatched. Germline CDR1 reads MDHEN; CDR2 reads SYDVKM. The length of the CDR3 is 15 residues. The CDR3 reads CASSFGGTGGYEQYF. DNA of the CDR3: TGTGCCAGCAGTTTCGGGGGGACCGGAGGCTACGAGCAGTACTTC.

J is TRBJ1-1 and V is TRBV10-3, with 7 bases lining up with TRBD1. The CDR3 contains 14 residues. Germline V CDR1 and CDR2: ENHRY, SYGVKD. Trimming at V came to 3 bases and at J to 4 bases, leaving 5 bases not matched to a gene. For the CDR3, the DNA is TGTGCCATCAGTGATTGGCAGGGGGGCACTGAAGCTTTCTTT. Amino acids: CAISDWQGGTEAFF.

The chain joins TRBV19 to TRBJ2-5, with D maybe TRBD1 (5 bases). V was shortened by 1 base and J by 4 bases, with 13 bases between the two germline ends. The germline CDR1 and CDR2 sequences are LNHDA and SQIVND (reference sequence). The CDR3 spans 15 residues. The CDR3 sequence: CASSIVKGSLETQYF. The CDR3 coding sequence is TGTGCCAGTAGTATAGTGAAGGGGTCATTAGAGACCCAGTACTTC.

The CDR3 DNA is TGTGCCAGCACGACTCTGTACGGGAACACTGAAGCTTTCTTT. It codes for CASTTLYGNTEAFF. This chain links TRBV6-1 with TRBJ1-1; D is unresolved. The CDR3 loop spans 14 amino acids. Per germline, CDR1 MNHNS and CDR2 SASEGT. Trimming removed 7 bases at V and 1 base at J, with 13 bases between.

This CDR3 reads CASSLSGRRETQYF. DNA of the CDR3: TGTGCCAGCAGCCTTAGCGGGAGAAGGGAGACCCAGTACTTC. This chain joins TRBV11-2 and TRBJ2-5, with TRBD2 matching over 9 bases. CDR3 size: 14 residues. V lost 5 bases to trimming and J lost 5 bases; unmatched junction nucleotides: 6. Germline assignment: CDR1 SGHAT and CDR2 FQNNGV.